The rows below give T cell receptor beta chains drawn from one sample of a study of cytomegalovirus exposure and HLA in healthy donors. TCRdb's table, derived via immunoSEQ multiplex PCR, lists solely in-frame clones and lacks some. In the table there are about 160,000 clones, 77% of which are singletons. What was sequenced was PBMCs. Receptors originate from a woman in her twenties or thirties in good health and CMV-seronegative. Both conserved end residues are part of each CDR3. The order of the fields is clone size, D gene, J gene, V gene, CDR3 DNA, CDR3 protein. The D gene is left open where the match is weak. The size entry is marked missing in some rows and otherwise reads once, few, many or a size class.

size: -
D: -
J: TRBJ2-2
V: TRBV12-1
DNA: TGTGCCAGCAGCCCTAACGTAGCCGGGGAGCTGTTTTTT
CDR3: CASSPNVAGELFF

size: once
D: TRBD1
J: TRBJ1-2
V: TRBV29-1
DNA: TGCAGCGTTGTGACAGGGGACCGGAGGGACTATGGCTACACCTTC
CDR3: CSVVTGDRRDYGYTF

size: -
D: TRBD2
J: TRBJ2-7
V: TRBV4-2
DNA: TGTGCCAGCAGCCCGGGACTAGCGGGATTCTCCCTCTCCTACGAGCAGTACTTC
CDR3: CASSPGLAGFSLSYEQYF

size: once
D: TRBD2
J: TRBJ2-7
V: TRBV6-6
DNA: TGTGCCAGCAGTTCCTCGACTAGCGGGATCTACGAGCAGTACTTC
CDR3: CASSSSTSGIYEQYF

size: -
D: TRBD1
J: TRBJ1-3
V: TRBV5-1
DNA: TGCGCCAGCAGCCTCAATTCCAGGGGGTTATCTGGAAACACCATATATTTT
CDR3: CASSLNSRGLSGNTIYF

size: -
D: TRBD1
J: TRBJ1-4
V: TRBV19
DNA: TGTGCCAGTAAAAACAGACAGGGCCCTAATGAAAAACTGTTTTTT
CDR3: CASKNRQGPNEKLFF

size: -
D: -
J: TRBJ1-1
V: TRBV19
DNA: TGTGCCAGTAGTATAGTTGGGACATTGAACACTGAAGCTTTCTTT
CDR3: CASSIVGTLNTEAFF

size: -
D: TRBD1
J: TRBJ2-1
V: TRBV7-2
DNA: TGTGCCAGCAGTCACAGGGGTGGTGGTGAGCAGTTCTTC
CDR3: CASSHRGGGEQFF

size: -
D: -
J: TRBJ1-2
V: TRBV19
DNA: TGTGCCAGTAGTATATATCCCCGGGAGCGGGGCTACACCTTC
CDR3: CASSIYPRERGYTF

size: -
D: -
J: TRBJ2-7
V: TRBV5-1
DNA: TGCGCCAGCAGCTTGGGATCGGGCTACGAGCAGTACTTC
CDR3: CASSLGSGYEQYF

size: -
D: TRBD1
J: TRBJ1-4
V: TRBV4-1
DNA: TGCGCCAGCAGGCTGGGACAGGGACGTGAAAAACTGTTTTTT
CDR3: CASRLGQGREKLFF

size: -
D: -
J: TRBJ2-5
V: TRBV10-3
DNA: TGTGCCATCAGTGAGTCTCAGGACCAGTACTTC
CDR3: CAISESQDQYF

size: -
D: TRBD2
J: TRBJ2-1
V: TRBV7-9
DNA: TGTGCCAGCAGCTCCTTAGCGGGGGGACTCTACAATGAGCAGTTCTTC
CDR3: CASSSLAGGLYNEQFF

size: -
D: -
J: TRBJ2-3
V: TRBV5-1
DNA: TGCGCCAGCAGCCCAACTTCCACAGATACGCAGTATTTT
CDR3: CASSPTSTDTQYF

size: -
D: -
J: TRBJ1-2
V: TRBV6-1
DNA: TGTGCCAGCGCGGCTAACTATGGCTACACCTTC
CDR3: CASAANYGYTF

size: -
D: -
J: TRBJ2-5
V: TRBV4-1
DNA: TGCGCCAGCAGCCAGGGCACAGTGTATGCCCAAGAGACCCAGTACTTC
CDR3: CASSQGTVYAQETQYF

size: -
D: -
J: TRBJ1-2
V: TRBV7-6
DNA: TGTGCCAGCAGCTTAGGCGACAGCCTTGGCTACACCTTC
CDR3: CASSLGDSLGYTF

size: few
D: TRBD2
J: TRBJ2-1
V: TRBV7-3
DNA: TGTGCCAGCAGCTTCCGGAGCGGGACCTACAATGAGCAGTTCTTC
CDR3: CASSFRSGTYNEQFF

size: -
D: TRBD1
J: TRBJ1-5
V: TRBV29-1
DNA: TGCAGCGTTGGACAGGGAGAATATCAGCCCCAGCATTTT
CDR3: CSVGQGEYQPQHF

size: once
D: TRBD2
J: TRBJ2-7
V: TRBV15
DNA: TGTGCCACCAGCAGAGCTGCGGGGGTCTACGAGCAGTACTTC
CDR3: CATSRAAGVYEQYF

size: -
D: TRBD2
J: TRBJ2-5
V: TRBV5-4
DNA: TGTGCCAGCAAATTCTGGGGGGGAGAGACCCAGTACTTC
CDR3: CASKFWGGETQYF

size: -
D: -
J: TRBJ1-5
V: TRBV23-1
DNA: TGCGCCAGCAGTCAATCGAGGACATCGTTAAATCAGCCCCAGCATTTT
CDR3: CASSQSRTSLNQPQHF

size: -
D: TRBD2
J: TRBJ2-7
V: TRBV5-4
DNA: TGTGCCAGCAGCAGTGGGACTAGCCTCTACGAGCAGTACTTC
CDR3: CASSSGTSLYEQYF

size: few
D: -
J: TRBJ2-5
V: TRBV11-2
DNA: TGTGCCAGCAGCTTAGGGACCGGGAAAGAGACCCAGTACTTC
CDR3: CASSLGTGKETQYF

size: few
D: TRBD1
J: TRBJ1-2
V: TRBV4-1
DNA: TGCGCCAGCAGCCCTTTCGGACAGGAGAACTATGGCTACACCTTC
CDR3: CASSPFGQENYGYTF

size: few
D: -
J: TRBJ2-2
V: TRBV28
DNA: TGTGCCAGCGCCCTGGCTTTCACCCCGGGGACCGGGGAGCTGTTTTTT
CDR3: CASALAFTPGTGELFF

size: -
D: TRBD1
J: TRBJ2-5
V: TRBV5-4
DNA: TGTGCCAGCAGCCCGAGGGACAGGACGAGTGAGACCCAGTACTTC
CDR3: CASSPRDRTSETQYF

size: -
D: TRBD1
J: TRBJ1-1
V: TRBV2
DNA: TGTGCCAGCAAAAGGACAGGGGACACTGAAGCTTTCTTT
CDR3: CASKRTGDTEAFF

size: -
D: -
J: TRBJ1-2
V: TRBV6-6
DNA: TGTGCCAGCAGTTACTCGAGGGGGAGTGGCTACACCTTC
CDR3: CASSYSRGSGYTF

size: -
D: TRBD1
J: TRBJ2-5
V: TRBV5-6
DNA: TGTGCCAGCAGCTTGTTTCCGACAGGGGGCGATGAGACCCAGTACTTC
CDR3: CASSLFPTGGDETQYF

size: -
D: -
J: TRBJ2-3
V: TRBV4-2
DNA: TGTGCCAGCAGCCAAGTAGGAGGGGTTTTTAACACAGATACGCAGTATTTT
CDR3: CASSQVGGVFNTDTQYF

size: -
D: -
J: TRBJ2-7
V: TRBV30
DNA: TGTGCCTGGACTCGTGGAGCTGGGTACGAGCAGTACTTC
CDR3: CAWTRGAGYEQYF

size: -
D: -
J: TRBJ2-5
V: TRBV9
DNA: TGTGCCAGCAGCGTAGCCCTAGCGCGGGAGACCCAGTACTTC
CDR3: CASSVALARETQYF

size: -
D: -
J: TRBJ1-2
V: TRBV7-2
DNA: TGTGCCAGCAGCTTAACGACAGGCCGGTATGGCTACACCTTC
CDR3: CASSLTTGRYGYTF

size: once
D: -
J: TRBJ1-1
V: TRBV5-1
DNA: TGCGCCAGCAGCTCCCGCAGGGGCCTCAACACTGAAGCTTTCTTT
CDR3: CASSSRRGLNTEAFF

size: -
D: TRBD2
J: TRBJ2-7
V: TRBV7-2
DNA: TGTGCCAGCAGACGCAAGGCGGGGGACTCCTACGAGCAGTACTTC
CDR3: CASRRKAGDSYEQYF

size: -
D: TRBD1
J: TRBJ1-5
V: TRBV5-1
DNA: TGCGCCAGCAGCTTGACAGGGGGCGAGAGTCAGCCCCAGCATTTT
CDR3: CASSLTGGESQPQHF

size: few
D: -
J: TRBJ2-7
V: TRBV29-1
DNA: TGCAGCGTTGAACGGGGGGCCTGCGAGCAGTACTTC
CDR3: CSVERGACEQYF

size: -
D: TRBD2
J: TRBJ2-1
V: TRBV27
DNA: TGTGCCAGCAGCCAGACTAGCAACTCCTACAATGAGCAGTTCTTC
CDR3: CASSQTSNSYNEQFF

size: -
D: TRBD2
J: TRBJ2-3
V: TRBV9
DNA: TGTGCCAGCAGCGTAGAAAGGAGGGCGGGGGCGCAGTATTTT
CDR3: CASSVERRAGAQYF

size: -
D: -
J: TRBJ2-7
V: TRBV5-4
DNA: TGTGCCAGCAGCTTGGACGGCTACGAGCAGTACTTC
CDR3: CASSLDGYEQYF

size: -
D: -
J: TRBJ2-7
V: TRBV19
DNA: TGTGCCACCCGACAGACACTGGCCTACGAGCAGTACTTC
CDR3: CATRQTLAYEQYF

size: -
D: TRBD1
J: TRBJ1-2
V: TRBV6-1
DNA: TGTGCCACCTCAACAGGGGGCGCCCCCGGCGGCTACACCTTC
CDR3: CATSTGGAPGGYTF